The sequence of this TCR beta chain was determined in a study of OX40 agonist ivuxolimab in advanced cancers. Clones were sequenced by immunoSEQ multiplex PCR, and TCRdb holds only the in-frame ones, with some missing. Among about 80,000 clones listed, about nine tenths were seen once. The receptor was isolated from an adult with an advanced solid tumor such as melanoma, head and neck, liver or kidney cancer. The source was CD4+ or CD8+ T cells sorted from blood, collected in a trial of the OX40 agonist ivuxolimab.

CDR3 residues: CASRTSGTGADTQYF. In DNA form, the CDR3 reads TGTGCCAGCAGAACGTCCGGGACAGGGGCAGATACGCAGTATTTT. This chain connects TRBV2 to TRBJ2-3, with 10 bases identical to TRBD1. CDR1 is SNHLY and CDR2 is FYNNEI in the germline V gene. This CDR3 is built from 15 residues. J lost 4 bases, V lost 6 bases, and 7 bases had no gene match.